Listed below are T cell receptor beta chains from one sample, sequenced in a study of blood T cell repertoires in COVID-19. Only in-frame clones appear in the TCRdb table, and some are missing; sequencing was by immunoSEQ multiplex PCR. The sample shows 200,000 to 300,000 clones, roughly 86% of them seen only once. Source material: peripheral blood. Every receptor here comes from a woman aged 60-70 years with COVID-19, enrolled during active disease. The CDR3 runs from the conserved cysteine through the conserved F or W. The order of the fields is clone size, J gene, V gene, D gene, CDR3 protein. D genes are given only for firm matches. Size is stated for part of the rows, as once, few or many counts, or as a class when the clone is expanded.

- | TRBJ1-1 | TRBV29-1 | - | CSVERTLWDTEAFF
once | TRBJ2-5 | TRBV5-5 | TRBD1 | CASSIGTGGTETQYF
- | TRBJ2-5 | TRBV19 | - | CASSGGQSQETQYF
few | TRBJ2-2 | TRBV5-4 | TRBD2 | CASSAGAGGVTGELFF
- | TRBJ2-7 | TRBV28 | TRBD1 | CASTQTGANYEQYF
once | TRBJ2-3 | TRBV6-4 | TRBD1 | CASRVQGGFTDTQYF
- | TRBJ2-1 | TRBV2 | - | CASSVYSYNEQFF
- | TRBJ1-4 | TRBV27 | TRBD1 | CASSQDRGRVGEKLFF
- | TRBJ2-2 | TRBV7-6 | - | CASSSAASELFF
- | TRBJ1-2 | TRBV9 | TRBD1 | CASSAGQGANYGYTF
- | TRBJ1-2 | TRBV6-6 | TRBD1 | CASRDRGVGGYTF
- | TRBJ1-1 | TRBV13 | - | CASSLRNTEAFF
few | TRBJ2-7 | TRBV28 | - | CASREGGGYSYEQYF
- | TRBJ2-7 | TRBV5-4 | - | CASKSTGEDQQYF
- | TRBJ2-1 | TRBV5-6 | TRBD2 | CASSLVWVGGSGNEQFF
- | TRBJ2-5 | TRBV5-6 | - | CASSLYQGMGETQYF
- | TRBJ2-1 | TRBV7-9 | - | CASSRTQGRDNEQFF
- | TRBJ1-1 | TRBV7-3 | - | CASSLTQGTEAFF
- | TRBJ2-5 | TRBV6-5 | TRBD2 | CASSYSGRGYQETQYF
- | TRBJ2-7 | TRBV28 | TRBD2 | CASSSRLAGVLFEQYF
- | TRBJ1-2 | TRBV11-2 | - | CASSLAFQASYGYTF
- | TRBJ2-2 | TRBV19 | - | CASSIGSNTGELFF
- | TRBJ1-4 | TRBV6-4 | TRBD1 | CASIRDRGVGEKLFF
- | TRBJ1-5 | TRBV5-6 | - | CASSLASGSNQPQHF
- | TRBJ2-7 | TRBV11-1 | - | CASSPGIQLPYEQYF
- | TRBJ1-2 | TRBV7-2 | TRBD1 | CASSIQGRGYGYTF
- | TRBJ1-1 | TRBV11-3 | TRBD1 | CASSVGTGYRAFF
- | TRBJ2-3 | TRBV5-4 | TRBD1 | CASSLDRPSWDTQYF
once | TRBJ2-1 | TRBV25-1 | - | CASSESRVGSYNEQFF
- | TRBJ2-7 | TRBV7-2 | TRBD2 | CASRRAGVYEQYF
- | TRBJ2-1 | TRBV7-3 | TRBD2 | CASSLRGGSSYNEQFF
- | TRBJ1-5 | TRBV28 | TRBD1 | CASSLWDRVISRPQHF
- | TRBJ2-7 | TRBV11-2 | - | CASSLGLGWRNEQYF
- | TRBJ2-3 | TRBV10-3 | TRBD2 | CAISGLAGVTDTQYF
- | TRBJ1-1 | TRBV6-2/TRBV6-3 | TRBD1 | CASSTPGQGAINTEAFF
- | TRBJ2-7 | TRBV11-2 | TRBD1 | CASSPGATGFYEQYF
- | TRBJ1-6 | TRBV18 | TRBD1 | CASSLDTGTGTYNSPLHF
few | TRBJ1-4 | TRBV20-1 | - | CSAEQVQKLFF
- | TRBJ2-2 | TRBV6-5 | TRBD1 | CASSSATGATGELFF
- | TRBJ2-5 | TRBV3-1/TRBV3-2 | - | CASGTVFRGETQYF